The rows below give T cell receptor beta chains drawn from one sample of a study of shared clonotypes between healthy human individuals. Some clones are missing from TCRdb's copy, which holds only in-frame ones; the method was immunoSEQ multiplex PCR. The sample carries about 2 million clones, 85% to 95% recorded once. Sequencing used naive CD4+ T cells sorted from blood. The receptors were sampled from a young man in good health. Each CDR3 is given with its conserved first and last residue. The D gene is left open where the match is weak. Some rows have no size entry. The others give once, few or many, or a class for an expanded clone.

>-|-|TRBJ1-6|TRBV5-1
TGCGCCAGCAGCTTGGGGGGGTCCCAGTGGTCACCCCTCCACTTT
CASSLGGSQWSPLHF
>-|-|TRBJ1-4|TRBV14
TGTGCCAGCAGCCGCCGGACAGTGGGGTTTGAAAAACTGTTTTTT
CASSRRTVGFEKLFF
>-|-|TRBJ2-7|TRBV4-1
TGCGCCAGCAGCCCGCAGCGGTTTCCCTACGAGCAGTACTTC
CASSPQRFPYEQYF
>-|-|TRBJ1-5|TRBV6-5
-
CASSSSDDQPQHF
>-|-|TRBJ1-2|TRBV7-2
TGTGCCAGCAGCTTCGGCGGTTGGGATGACTATGGCTACACCTTC
CASSFGGWDDYGYTF
>-|-|TRBJ1-6|TRBV6-1
TGTGCCAGCACCCCTGGGCCTTCACCCCTCCACTTT
CASTPGPSPLHF
>TRBD1|-|TRBJ1-2|TRBV9
TGTGCCAGCAGCCCAACCGAGGGGGCAAGCTATGGCTACACCTTC
CASSPTEGASYGYTF
>TRBD1|-|TRBJ2-2|TRBV5-5
TGTGCCAGCAGGGGTGGACAGGTAGACACCGGGGAGCTGTTTTTT
CASRGGQVDTGELFF
>-|-|TRBJ1-1|TRBV29-1
TGCAGCGTTGAAGGTACTGAAGCTTTCTTT
CSVEGTEAFF
>-|-|TRBJ2-7|TRBV13
TGTGCCAGCAGCCCAGAGGGGCCCGGGGATGACGAGCAGTACTTC
CASSPEGPGDDEQYF
>TRBD2|-|TRBJ2-2|TRBV5-1
TGCGCCAGCAGCACCTTAGCGGGACACACCGGGGAGCTGTTTTTT
CASSTLAGHTGELFF
>TRBD2|once|TRBJ2-7|TRBV7-8
TGTGCCAGCAGCTTAGCCACTAGCGGGAGGGCTGGTTACGAGCAGTACTTC
CASSLATSGRAGYEQYF
>-|-|TRBJ1-4|TRBV6-1
TGTGCCAGCAGTGAATCGTTCGGAACAGTGGGCGAAAAACTGTTTTTT
CASSESFGTVGEKLFF
>TRBD1|-|TRBJ2-1|TRBV11-2
TGTGCCAGCAGCTTAGGAGGGACAGGGGGCTACAATGAGCAGTTCTTC
CASSLGGTGGYNEQFF
>TRBD2|once|TRBJ2-3|TRBV15
TGTGCCACCCGTCTACCGGGACTAGTCACAGATACGCAGTATTTT
CATRLPGLVTDTQYF
>-|-|TRBJ1-1|TRBV5-1
TGCGCCAGCAGCTTACCCAGGGACGATTACACTGAAGCTTTCTTT
CASSLPRDDYTEAFF
>TRBD1|-|TRBJ2-1|TRBV18
TGTGCCAGCTCAAGGGACAGGAGCTCCTACAATGAGCAGTTCTTC
CASSRDRSSYNEQFF
>-|-|TRBJ2-5|TRBV6-6
TGTGCCAGCGCGTTGGCGGGGAAGAGAGAGACCCAGTACTTC
CASALAGKRETQYF
>-|-|TRBJ2-2|TRBV6-5
TGTGCCACCACTTTAGGAATGCTCGGCACCGGGGAGCTGTTTTTT
CATTLGMLGTGELFF
>-|-|TRBJ2-5|TRBV4-1
TGCGCCAGCAGTCCTCGTAACCTCCTACATGGTAGCAAAGAGACCCAGTACTTC
CASSPRNLLHGSKETQYF
>-|-|TRBJ2-7|TRBV10-2
TGCGCCAGCAGTCTCAGGGGCCCCCCCTACGAGCAGTACTTC
CASSLRGPPYEQYF
>-|once|TRBJ1-3|TRBV7-9
TGTGCCAGCAGCTTATGGGAAAGCTCTGGAAACACCATATATTTT
CASSLWESSGNTIYF
>-|few|TRBJ1-5|TRBV29-1
TGCAGCGTTGGGTCCGGGTTTAATCAGCCCCAGCATTTT
CSVGSGFNQPQHF
>TRBD2|-|TRBJ2-5|TRBV7-7
TGTGCTAGCAGCTTAGGAGGGACTAGCGGGGAGACCCAGTACTTC
CASSLGGTSGETQYF
>-|-|TRBJ2-3|TRBV6-6
TGTGCCAGCAGTTACTCGACGGACCACACAGATACGCAGTATTTT
CASSYSTDHTDTQYF
>-|-|TRBJ2-5|TRBV6-5
TGTGCCAGCAGTTACCAGGGGTCCTTCCAGGAGACCCAGTACTTC
CASSYQGSFQETQYF
>-|-|TRBJ1-5|TRBV14
TGTGCCAGCAGCCCACAAGGAGGCATTCAGCCCCAGCATTTT
CASSPQGGIQPQHF
>-|-|TRBJ1-1|TRBV2
TGTGCCAGCACCGAAAGCTACAGGCACACTGAAGCTTTCTTT
CASTESYRHTEAFF
>TRBD1|-|TRBJ1-1|TRBV15
TGTGCCACCAGCGTAGGGGGCCTCAGAGGGATCACTGAAGCTTTCTTT
CATSVGGLRGITEAFF
>-|once|TRBJ1-1|TRBV21-1
TGTGCCAGCAGCGAGGACAGAAGGAACACTGAAGCTTTCTTT
CASSEDRRNTEAFF
>TRBD1|-|TRBJ2-1|TRBV5-1
TGCGCCAGCAGCAACGACAGGGCCGAATACAATGAGCAGTTCTTC
CASSNDRAEYNEQFF
>-|-|TRBJ2-3|TRBV2
TGTGCCAGCAGGAGAGGGGACTCCACAGATACGCAGTATTTT
CASRRGDSTDTQYF
>-|-|TRBJ2-5|TRBV20-1
TGCAGTGCTAGACTTGATGAGACCCAGTACTTC
CSARLDETQYF
>-|-|TRBJ2-2|TRBV30
TGTGCCTGGAACGTGGGGGGGAACACCGGGGAGCTGTTTTTT
CAWNVGGNTGELFF
>TRBD2|-|TRBJ2-5|TRBV30
TGTGCCTGGAGTCTAGCTAGCGGGAGGGTCCAAGAGACCCAGTACTTC
CAWSLASGRVQETQYF
>TRBD2|-|TRBJ2-5|TRBV15
TGTGCCACCAGCAGAGATCTGCTAGCGGGCGTATTGAAAGAGACCCAGTACTTC
CATSRDLLAGVLKETQYF
>-|-|TRBJ2-5|TRBV18
TGTGCCAGCTCACCAAACGCGGGGCAAGAGACCCAGTACTTC
CASSPNAGQETQYF
>-|-|TRBJ1-2|TRBV6-6
TGTGCCAGCAGTTATCTTTTCGGGCAGGCTAACTATGGCTACACCTTC
CASSYLFGQANYGYTF
>TRBD2|-|TRBJ2-1|TRBV10-3
TGTGCCATGAAGACTAGCGGCGGAAACAATGAGCAGTTCTTC
CAMKTSGGNNEQFF
>-|-|TRBJ2-2|TRBV6-5
TGTGCCAGCCGGCGGGATAACACACCCACCGGGGAGCTGTTTTTT
CASRRDNTPTGELFF
>TRBD2|once|TRBJ2-3|TRBV15
TGTGCCACCAGCAGAGATGGGCGGGGGGGCACAGATACGCAGTATTTT
CATSRDGRGGTDTQYF
>-|-|TRBJ1-4|TRBV2
TGTGCCAGCAGCACCCCTCGTCAGAGAGATGAAAAACTGTTTTTT
CASSTPRQRDEKLFF